Described below is a single T cell receptor (beta chain) sequence and its context. A much bigger clone sits one base away, suggesting this may be a read error. Constant-region priming of about 0.5 ug total RNA yielded TCR beta cDNA. Three nested multiplex PCR rounds of slightly modified ARM-PCR generated TCR beta libraries. Each of the first two PCR rounds ran approximately 11 cycles with TRBV1-TRBV30 forward and C-beta reverse primers. TCRdb used MiXCR to reprocess the multiplex PCR reads, holding one entry per CDR3 protein. The repertoire has 100,000 to 150,000 distinct CDR3 sequences, around 60% of them found once; the top ten carry around 9.7%. This sample is drawn from a study of tumor-infiltrating lymphocytes in primary liver carcinoma. The roughly 18-32 mg bulk tissue piece was not sorted before simultaneous RNA and DNA extraction. Over 80% of the cells in every tumor sample were viable tumor cells.

The germline gives CDR1 SGHNT, CDR2 YYREEE (reference sequence). This CDR3 has 13 residues. The chain uses TRBV5-4 and TRBJ2-3; D gene ambiguous. The source of this sequence is a woman aged 60-75 years with primary liver carcinoma and hepatitis B virus infection. Sequenced: liver tumor tissue from sampling region 1. The subset denotes: tumor region T1, superior pole. The CDR3 sequence is CSSTHGRTDTQYF. DNA for the CDR3: TGTTCCAGCACCCACGGACGGACAGATACGCAGTATTTT.